The 20 T cell receptor beta chains below come from one sample, sequenced in a study of neoadjuvant anti-PD-1 for oral cavity cancer. Libraries were prepared by immunoSEQ multiplex PCR; TCRdb keeps only in-frame clonotypes and omits some of them. The sample records around 13,000 clones, about 65% being singletons. The source was PBMCs, collected before nivolumab (anti-PD-1) treatment. The receptors derive from a person aged 35-79 years with oral cavity squamous cell carcinoma.

The chain joins TRBV6-4 to TRBJ1-6; the D gene is possibly TRBD1 (5 bases). Germline V gives CDR1 MRHNA, CDR2 SNTAGT. CDR3 length: 13 amino acids. V was trimmed by 0 bases and J by 11 bases, leaving 8 bases between them. The CDR3: CASSDSGGAPLHF. The CDR3 DNA follows: TGTGCCAGCAGTGACTCCGGGGGTGCACCCCTCCACTTT.

V usage is TRBV6-5 and J usage is TRBJ2-7; D is possibly TRBD2 (5 bases). The CDR3 loop spans 13 amino acids. Germline lookup yields CDR1 MNHEY and CDR2 SVGAGI. V gave up 6 bases and J gave up 1 base, with 10 bases separating them. CDR3 protein: CASRLRESYEQYF. The DNA for the CDR3 is TGTGCCAGCAGGCTAAGGGAGTCCTACGAGCAGTACTTC.

V and J are TRBV5-1 and TRBJ1-1; perhaps TRBD1 as D (6 bases). Trimming left V 0 bases short and J 6 bases short, with 21 bases between. Germline assignment: CDR1 SGHRS and CDR2 YFSETQ. The CDR3 has 17 amino acids. CDR3: CASSLELVGAGSAEAFF. For the CDR3, the DNA is TGCGCCAGCAGCTTGGAGTTAGTGGGGGCAGGGTCCGCTGAAGCTTTCTTT.

The chain joins TRBV7-2 to TRBJ1-1; possibly TRBD1 for D (5 bases). This CDR3 has 14 amino acids. Trimming cost V 5 bases and J 3 bases, with 13 bases left between them. Germline CDR1 SGHTA, CDR2 FQGNSA. CDR3 sequence: CASSPGHGHTEAFF. The CDR3 DNA sequence: TGTGCCAGCAGCCCCGGACACGGACACACTGAAGCTTTCTTT.

The chain couples TRBV7-6 to TRBJ2-5, with unresolved D. Germline CDR1 SGHVS, CDR2 FNYEAQ. V was shortened by 5 bases and J by 5 bases, with 18 bases between the two germline ends. This CDR3 is 15 amino acids long. The CDR3 bases are TGTGCCAGCAGCCTCGTGGGTAGGCCCCCCGAGACCCAGTACTTC. This codes for CASSLVGRPPETQYF.

This clone was detected a few times. The J gene is TRBJ1-2, the V gene TRBV2; 7 positions agree with TRBD1. The CDR3 covers 13 residues. V was clipped by 6 bases and J by 3 bases; unmatched bases: 4. CDR1 is SNHLY, CDR2 FYNNEI, per germline. CDR3 loop: CASRLTGYYGYTF. In DNA form, the CDR3 reads TGTGCCAGCAGATTGACAGGGTACTATGGCTACACCTTC.

The chain employs TRBV29-1 and TRBJ2-5; 10 positions agree with TRBD2. CDR1 and CDR2 from the germline V gene are SQVTM and ANQGSEA. J was trimmed by 1 base and V by 5 bases; bases with no gene match: 1. The CDR3 is 13 residues long. The CDR3 sequence: CSVSGGAQETQYF. Here the CDR3 DNA reads TGCAGCGTTAGCGGGGGGGCCCAAGAGACCCAGTACTTC.

The rearrangement joins TRBV4-2 to TRBJ1-2; TRBD1 agrees at 7 bases. The ends lost 3 bases at V and 3 bases at J; junction bases unmatched: 13. Per the germline V gene, CDR1 is LGHNA and CDR2 is YNFKEQ. The CDR3 covers 17 residues. DNA of the CDR3: TGTGCCAGCAGCCACCTGACTGGGACAGAGGATCACTATGGCTACACCTTC. This translates into CASSHLTGTEDHYGYTF.

The V and J genes are TRBV6-5 and TRBJ2-1, with TRBD2 matching 9 bases. CDR1 MNHEY and CDR2 SVGAGI come from the germline V gene. Trimming at V came to 10 bases and at J to 9 bases, leaving 7 bases not matched to a gene. The CDR3 has 12 amino acids. In DNA, the CDR3 is TGTGCCACCCTTAGCGGGAGCGGTGAGCAGTTCTTC. Protein: CATLSGSGEQFF.

The chain couples TRBV27 to TRBJ1-2, with no clear D. The germline V gene encodes CDR1 MNHEY and CDR2 SMNVEV (reference sequence). The germline V and J ends were trimmed by 3 bases and 8 bases, with 19 bases remaining between them. The CDR3 consists of 15 residues. This CDR3 reads CASSLSNKPSVGYTF. The CDR3 DNA is TGTGCCAGCAGTTTGAGTAATAAACCCTCCGTCGGCTACACCTTC.

This clone was observed a few times. The chain recombines TRBV2 with TRBJ1-2; 11 nucleotides agree with TRBD1. The CDR3 contains 18 residues. CDR1 SNHLY and CDR2 FYNNEI come from the germline V gene. The J segment lost 8 bases and the V segment lost 8 bases, leaving 22 bases of the junction unmatched. CDR3 amino acids: CASGRKLGQGGSRGGYTF. The CDR3 DNA is TGTGCCAGCGGGAGGAAGTTGGGACAGGGGGGTTCAAGAGGCGGCTACACCTTC.

V gene TRBV5-1 combines with J gene TRBJ2-7, with D perhaps TRBD2 (5 bases). CDR3 size: 13 residues. Germline V CDR1 and CDR2: SGHRS, YFSETQ. V lost 1 base and J 7 bases, leaving 12 bases between the germline ends. The CDR3 loop reads CASSLKTTGEQYF. The CDR3 DNA reads as TGCGCCAGCAGCTTGAAGACAACGGGGGAGCAGTACTTC.

V gene TRBV5-1 combines with J gene TRBJ2-3, with TRBD2 matching 12 bases. From germline, CDR1 is SGHRS and CDR2 YFSETQ. This CDR3 comprises 18 residues. V was clipped by 3 bases and J by 3 bases; unmatched bases: 11. As DNA, the CDR3 is TGCGCCAGCAGCTCTGGGGCTAGCGGGAGGGCCGGGACAGATACGCAGTATTTT. Translating it yields CASSSGASGRAGTDTQYF.

This chain uses TRBV6-1 with TRBJ1-1; 7 nucleotides line up with TRBD1. The J segment lost 4 bases and the V segment lost 8 bases, leaving 10 bases of the junction unmatched. Germline V gene sequence: CDR1 MNHNS, CDR2 SASEGT. The CDR3 length is 14 residues. The CDR3 DNA is TGTGCCAGCTTGGAGGGGGCGGGCGGCACTGAAGCTTTCTTT. It yields the protein CASLEGAGGTEAFF.

The genes are TRBV2 and TRBJ1-2; 8 bases fit TRBD1. CDR1 and CDR2 (germline): SNHLY, FYNNEI. With V trimmed by 6 bases and J by 6 bases, 12 bases remained unmatched. This CDR3 comprises 15 residues. CDR3 sequence: CASSPQWTTGDGYTF. The CDR3 DNA sequence: TGTGCCAGCAGCCCCCAGTGGACGACAGGGGATGGCTACACCTTC. The variable domain in full, completed from reference TRBV2 and TRBJ1-2, reads EPEVTQTPSHQVTQMGQEVILRCVPISNHLYFYWYRQILGQKVEFLVSFYNNEISEKSEIFDDQFSVERPDGSNFTLKIRSTKLEDSAMYFCASSPQWTTGDGYTFGSGTRLTVV.

The V gene is TRBV30, the J gene TRBJ2-1; D is ambiguous. Germline CDR1 is GTSNPN and CDR2 is SVGIG (reference sequence). The V and J ends lost 0 bases and 9 bases respectively, with 9 bases between them. This CDR3 contains 12 residues. CDR3 sequence reads: CAWSVTDGEQFF. CDR3 bases: TGTGCCTGGAGTGTGACTGATGGTGAGCAGTTCTTC. Variable domain in full (rest from reference TRBV30 and TRBJ2-1): SQTIHQWPATLVQPVGSPLSLECTVEGTSNPNLYWYRQAAGRGLQLLFYSVGIGQISSEVPQNLSASRPQDRQFILSSKKLLLSDSGFYLCAWSVTDGEQFFGPGTRLTVL.

This rearrangement joins TRBV2 to TRBJ1-2, with 12 bases lining up with TRBD1. This CDR3 contains 16 residues. Germline V gene lookup returns CDR1 SNHLY and CDR2 FYNNEI. Trimming removed 4 bases from V and 4 bases from J; junction bases left unmatched: 7. DNA for the CDR3: TGTGCCAGCAGTGGCCGGGACAGGGGGCAAGGCTATGGCTACACCTTC. Protein sequence: CASSGRDRGQGYGYTF.

The chain couples TRBV18 to TRBJ1-2; D is unclear. This CDR3 has 14 amino acids. V gave up 0 bases and J gave up 0 bases, with 5 bases separating them. Looked up from germline, CDR1 is KGHSH and CDR2 is LQKENI. The CDR3 DNA is TGTGCCAGCTCACCACCGGGCCCTAACTATGGCTACACCTTC. It yields the protein CASSPPGPNYGYTF.

This clone has just one count. The V gene is TRBV19, the J gene TRBJ2-2; maybe TRBD1 (5 bases). Trimming took off 6 bases at V and 0 bases at J, with 11 bases between the two ends. The CDR3 is 15 residues long. Germline CDR1 is LNHDA and CDR2 is SQIVND (reference sequence). This CDR3 is CASREGAANTGELFF. CDR3 nucleotide sequence: TGTGCCAGTAGGGAAGGGGCCGCGAACACCGGGGAGCTGTTTTTT.

As DNA, the CDR3 is TGTGCCAGCAGTTTATATGGGGAAGATACGCAGTATTTT. It yields the protein CASSLYGEDTQYF. V is TRBV28 and J is TRBJ2-3; D uncertain. Germline assignment: CDR1 MDHEN and CDR2 SYDVKM. The length of the CDR3 is 13 residues. V dropped 1 base and J dropped 5 bases, with 7 bases sitting between them. Full variable domain (remainder filled in from reference TRBV28 and TRBJ2-3): DVKVTQSSRYLVKRTGEKVFLECVQDMDHENMFWYRQDPGLGLRLIYFSYDVKMKEKGDIPEGYSVSREKKERFSLILESASTNQTSMYLCASSLYGEDTQYFGPGTRLTVL.